The next 21 T cell receptor beta chains were all read from a single sample in a study of Ad26.COV2.S vaccination and SARS-CoV-2 variants. Treatment of the sample: roughly 20 received Ad26.COV2.S at low or high dose, single or two shots; about 5 received placebo; per-sample allocation not given. Day 63 following the first vaccine or placebo injection was when the samples were taken. TCRdb's table, derived via immunoSEQ multiplex PCR, lists solely in-frame clones and lacks some. Of approximately 450,000 clones in the sample, around nine tenths were seen once. The material sequenced was peripheral blood, taken in a trial of Ad26.COV2.S vaccine versus placebo. Every receptor here comes from a person between 18 and 65 years old who received the Ad26.COV2.S COVID-19 vaccine or a placebo.

The chain is built from TRBV5-4 and TRBJ2-3, with TRBD2 identical over 10 bases. The J segment lost 1 base and the V segment lost 4 bases, leaving 6 bases of the junction unmatched. This CDR3 comprises 16 residues. CDR1 is SGHNT and CDR2 is YYREEE in the germline V gene (reference sequence). CDR3 amino acids: CASSSNLAGGTDTQYF. Here the CDR3 DNA reads TGTGCCAGCAGCAGCAATCTAGCGGGGGGCACAGATACGCAGTATTTT.

Concerning this clone: This specimen includes other DNA sequences encoding the same CDR3. The CDR3 nucleotides are TGTGCCAGCAGCCCCCTAGCGGGAGGGCCCCACGAGCAGTACTTC. Its protein is CASSPLAGGPHEQYF. This chain connects TRBV7-3 to TRBJ2-7; TRBD2 matches at 12 bases. Germline V gene sequence: CDR1 SGHTA, CDR2 FQGTGA. The CDR3 spans 15 residues. The ends lost 5 bases at V and 5 bases at J; junction bases unmatched: 7.

The chain carries TRBV15 and TRBJ2-3; 8 positions match TRBD1. The CDR3 has 16 residues. Germline trimming cut 5 bases from V and 0 bases from J; bases unmatched to any gene: 7. CDR1 is LNHNV, CDR2 YYDKDF, per germline (reference sequence). CDR3 sequence reads: CATSGTGTGSTDTQYF. The CDR3 DNA is TGTGCCACCAGCGGGACGGGGACAGGTAGCACAGATACGCAGTATTTT.

The genes are TRBV7-9 and TRBJ2-3; the match to TRBD2 covers 9 bases. With 5 bases clipped from V and 6 bases from J, the junction kept 15 bases outside the gene matches. The V gene's germline CDR1 is SEHNR and CDR2 FQNEAQ (reference sequence). The CDR3 spans 17 residues. In DNA form, the CDR3 reads TGTGCCAGCAGCCCGCTGCCTATAGCGGGAGAGACGGATACGCAGTATTTT. Translation: CASSPLPIAGETDTQYF.

V and J are TRBV19 and TRBJ1-2; D may be TRBD1 (6 bases). The CDR3 loop spans 13 amino acids. Germline V gene sequence: CDR1 LNHDA, CDR2 SQIVND (reference sequence). Trimming pared 2 bases from V and 8 bases from J, leaving 12 bases between. CDR3 DNA: TGTGCCAGTAGTATAACAGGGATTGGGGGCTACACCTTC. Translation gives CASSITGIGGYTF.

The chain carries TRBV11-2 and TRBJ2-7, with D unresolved. Germline V CDR1 and CDR2: SGHAT, FQNNGV. V lost 4 bases and J 2 bases, leaving 9 bases between the germline ends. The CDR3 runs to 13 residues. The CDR3 protein is CASSSGSPYEQYF. The DNA of the CDR3 is TGTGCCAGCAGCTCCGGGTCCCCCTACGAGCAGTACTTC.

In its sample, this clone was seen once. The rearrangement uses TRBV19 and TRBJ1-3, with D unclear. The length of the CDR3 is 15 residues. Trimming took off 7 bases at V and 0 bases at J, with 13 bases between the two ends. The germline V gene encodes CDR1 LNHDA and CDR2 SQIVND (reference sequence). The CDR3 loop reads CASMSHFTSGNTIYF. In DNA form, the CDR3 reads TGTGCCAGTATGAGTCATTTCACCTCTGGAAACACCATATATTTT.

This clone has more than one count but fewer than ten. DNA for the CDR3: TGTGCCAGCGGATTCTCACTAGCGGGAGCGCTTGAGACCCAGTACTTC. This encodes CASGFSLAGALETQYF. The chain has TRBV9 and TRBJ2-5; 11 bases line up with TRBD2. This CDR3 has 16 amino acids. V lost 7 bases to trimming and J lost 5 bases; unmatched junction nucleotides: 13. Per the germline V gene, CDR1 is SGDLS and CDR2 is YYNGEE.

This chain uses TRBV9 with TRBJ1-1; D possibly corresponds to TRBD1 (5 bases). Trimming took 0 bases from V and 1 from J, leaving 13 bases between them. This CDR3 contains 16 residues. Germline V gene data show CDR1 as SGDLS and CDR2 as YYNGEE. The CDR3 DNA sequence: TGTGCCAGCAGCGTAGGACAGCTAATGAGGAACACTGAAGCTTTCTTT. Its translation is CASSVGQLMRNTEAFF.

The genes are TRBV19 and TRBJ2-1; 10 nucleotides agree with TRBD2. Trimming took 3 bases from V and 7 from J; bases not matched to a gene: 6. The CDR3 totals 15 residues. Germline assignment: CDR1 LNHDA and CDR2 SQIVND (reference sequence). CDR3 DNA sequence: TGTGCCAGTAGTATCGCTAGCGGGAGTAAAAATGAGCAGTTCTTC. Amino acid sequence: CASSIASGSKNEQFF.

In this sample, this clone turned up once. The chain is built from TRBV15 and TRBJ1-1; TRBD1 agrees at 9 bases. V was pared by 0 bases and J by 1 base, with 3 bases of the junction left unmatched. CDR1 and CDR2 from the germline V gene are LNHNV and YYDKDF (reference sequence). The CDR3 totals 16 residues. The CDR3 reads CATSRDGTGRNTEAFF. The CDR3 nucleotides are TGTGCCACCAGCAGAGATGGGACAGGGAGGAACACTGAAGCTTTCTTT.

This chain joins TRBV6-6 and TRBJ1-2; D not resolved. The CDR3 covers 12 residues. The germline V and J ends were trimmed by 6 bases and 7 bases, with 12 bases remaining between them. CDR1 MNHNY and CDR2 SVGAGI come from the germline V gene (reference sequence). The CDR3 spells CASRQNDAGYTF. CDR3 DNA sequence: TGTGCCAGCAGGCAAAATGACGCTGGCTACACCTTC.

This clone was picked up one time. The rearrangement joins TRBV5-1 to TRBJ2-3, with TRBD2 matching over 10 bases. Germline-derived CDR1 and CDR2 are SGHRS and YFSETQ. Unmatched junction bases numbered 2, after V lost 0 bases and J lost 1 base. The CDR3 sequence is 16 residues long. CDR3 bases: TGCGCCAGCAGCTTGGCCCTAGCGGGAGGCACAGATACGCAGTATTTT. Its protein product is CASSLALAGGTDTQYF.

This chain joins TRBV4-2 and TRBJ2-1, with D maybe TRBD2 (7 bases). There are 15 residues in the CDR3. The germline V gene has CDR1 LGHNA and CDR2 YNFKEQ. V was cut by 2 bases and J by 8 bases, with 16 bases left in between. The CDR3 reads CASSQLVGGGDEQFF. The DNA for the CDR3 is TGTGCCAGCAGCCAACTCGTGGGAGGGGGGGATGAGCAGTTCTTC.

This clone was counted a few times. The chain links TRBV10-2 to TRBJ1-6, with TRBD1 as a possible D gene (5 bases). CDR1 is WSHSY, CDR2 SAAADI, per germline. Trimming removed 6 bases from V and 8 bases from J, with 20 bases in between. The CDR3 covers 16 residues. The CDR3 loop is CASRDPFGGRDSPLHF. CDR3 nucleotide sequence: TGCGCCAGCAGAGACCCGTTCGGGGGACGAGATTCACCCCTCCACTTT.

The DNA of the CDR3 is TGTGCCAGCAGCCGTGCACCGGGACAGGGTTCTGAAAAACTGTTTTTT. It codes for CASSRAPGQGSEKLFF. The rearrangement links TRBV9 to TRBJ1-4; 9 bases align to TRBD1. From germline, CDR1 is SGDLS and CDR2 YYNGEE. The junction had 11 bases not matched to a gene; V was cut back by 4 bases and J by 7 bases. This CDR3 has 16 amino acids.

The gene calls are TRBV29-1 and TRBJ1-1; 7 nucleotides line up with TRBD1. This CDR3 is 12 amino acids long. Germline CDR1 is SQVTM and CDR2 is ANQGSEA. The V gene end was trimmed by 5 bases and the J gene end by 7 bases; junction bases not matched to a gene: 7. The CDR3 DNA sequence: TGCAGCGTTAACGGGGGACAGCTTGAAGCTTTCTTT. It yields the protein CSVNGGQLEAFF.

The rearrangement uses TRBV7-9 and TRBJ2-5; D might be TRBD1 (6 bases). Trimming left V 5 bases short and J 3 bases short, with 13 bases between. CDR1 is SEHNR, CDR2 FQNEAQ, per germline (reference sequence). This CDR3 contains 14 residues. This CDR3 is CASSKLGGEETQYF. The CDR3 nucleotides read TGTGCCAGCAGCAAGCTAGGGGGAGAAGAGACCCAGTACTTC.

The CDR3 sequence: CASSLVGNYGYTF. As DNA, the CDR3 is TGTGCCAGCAGCTTAGTGGGGAACTATGGCTACACCTTC. The chain couples TRBV7-9 to TRBJ1-2; no reliable D call. CDR1 is SEHNR and CDR2 is FQNEAQ in the germline V gene (reference sequence). The germline V and J ends were trimmed by 1 base and 2 bases, with 5 bases remaining between them. The CDR3 runs 13 residues.

The rearrangement links TRBV19 to TRBJ1-5, with 8 positions matching TRBD1. Per the germline V gene, CDR1 is LNHDA and CDR2 is SQIVND (reference sequence). This CDR3 spans 15 amino acids. Losses at the gene ends were 4 bases for V and 4 bases for J; bases not matched to a gene: 6. The CDR3 is CASSTDRGLNQPQHF. The DNA for the CDR3 is TGTGCCAGTAGTACCGACAGGGGACTTAATCAGCCCCAGCATTTT.

The genes are TRBV24-1 and TRBJ2-3, with TRBD2 identical over 12 bases. Trimming took 4 bases from V and 4 from J; bases not matched to a gene: 2. This CDR3 comprises 15 residues. Germline V gene data show CDR1 as KGHDR and CDR2 as SFDVKD. The CDR3 nucleotides are TGTGCCACCAGTGAGACTAGCGGGAGCGCAGATACGCAGTATTTT. Translated: CATSETSGSADTQYF.